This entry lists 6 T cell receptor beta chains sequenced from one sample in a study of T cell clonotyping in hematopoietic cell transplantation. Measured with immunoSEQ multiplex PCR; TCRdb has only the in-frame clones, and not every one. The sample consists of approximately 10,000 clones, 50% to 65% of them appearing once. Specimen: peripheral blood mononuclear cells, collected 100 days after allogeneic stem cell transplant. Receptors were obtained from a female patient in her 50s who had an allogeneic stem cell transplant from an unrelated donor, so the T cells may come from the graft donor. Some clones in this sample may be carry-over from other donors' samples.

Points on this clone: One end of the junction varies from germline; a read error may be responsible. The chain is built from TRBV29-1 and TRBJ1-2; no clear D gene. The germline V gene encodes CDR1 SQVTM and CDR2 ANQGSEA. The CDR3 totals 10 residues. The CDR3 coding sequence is TGCAGCGTCGAAGGCTGGGGCTACACCTTC. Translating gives CSVEGWGYTF.

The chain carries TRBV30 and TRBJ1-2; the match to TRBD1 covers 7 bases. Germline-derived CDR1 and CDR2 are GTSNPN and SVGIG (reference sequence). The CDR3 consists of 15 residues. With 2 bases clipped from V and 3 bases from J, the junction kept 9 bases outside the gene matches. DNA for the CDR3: TGTGCCTGGAGTCCGGAGAGGGGACAGTACTATGGCTACACCTTC. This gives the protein CAWSPERGQYYGYTF.

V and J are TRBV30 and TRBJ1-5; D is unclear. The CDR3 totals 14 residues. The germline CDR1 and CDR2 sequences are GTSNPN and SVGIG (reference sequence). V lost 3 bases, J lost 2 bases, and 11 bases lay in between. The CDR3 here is CAWSPIGGNQPQHF. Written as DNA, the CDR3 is TGTGCCTGGAGCCCTATCGGGGGCAATCAGCCCCAGCATTTT.

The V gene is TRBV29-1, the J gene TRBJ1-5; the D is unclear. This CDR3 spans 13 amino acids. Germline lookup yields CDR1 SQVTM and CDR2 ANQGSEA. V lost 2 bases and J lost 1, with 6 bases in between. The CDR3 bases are TGCAGCGTTGAACTGTCAAGCAATCAGCCCCAGCATTTT. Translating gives CSVELSSNQPQHF.

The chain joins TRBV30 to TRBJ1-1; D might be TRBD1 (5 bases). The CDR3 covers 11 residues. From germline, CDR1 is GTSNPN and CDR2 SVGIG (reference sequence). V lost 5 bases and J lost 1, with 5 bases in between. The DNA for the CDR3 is TGTGCCTGGCAGGGGAACACTGAAGCTTTCTTT. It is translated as CAWQGNTEAFF.

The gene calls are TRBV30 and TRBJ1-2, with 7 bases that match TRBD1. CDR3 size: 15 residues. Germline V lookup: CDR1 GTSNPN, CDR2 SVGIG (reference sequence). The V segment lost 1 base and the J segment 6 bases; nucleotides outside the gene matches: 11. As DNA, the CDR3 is TGTGCCTGGAGTGGGATGGGACAGCTCCAAAATGGCTACACCTTC. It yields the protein CAWSGMGQLQNGYTF. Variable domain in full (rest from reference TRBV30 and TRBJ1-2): SQTIHQWPATLVQPVGSPLSLECTVEGTSNPNLYWYRQAAGRGLQLLFYSVGIGQISSEVPQNLSASRPQDRQFILSSKKLLLSDSGFYLCAWSGMGQLQNGYTFGSGTRLTVV.